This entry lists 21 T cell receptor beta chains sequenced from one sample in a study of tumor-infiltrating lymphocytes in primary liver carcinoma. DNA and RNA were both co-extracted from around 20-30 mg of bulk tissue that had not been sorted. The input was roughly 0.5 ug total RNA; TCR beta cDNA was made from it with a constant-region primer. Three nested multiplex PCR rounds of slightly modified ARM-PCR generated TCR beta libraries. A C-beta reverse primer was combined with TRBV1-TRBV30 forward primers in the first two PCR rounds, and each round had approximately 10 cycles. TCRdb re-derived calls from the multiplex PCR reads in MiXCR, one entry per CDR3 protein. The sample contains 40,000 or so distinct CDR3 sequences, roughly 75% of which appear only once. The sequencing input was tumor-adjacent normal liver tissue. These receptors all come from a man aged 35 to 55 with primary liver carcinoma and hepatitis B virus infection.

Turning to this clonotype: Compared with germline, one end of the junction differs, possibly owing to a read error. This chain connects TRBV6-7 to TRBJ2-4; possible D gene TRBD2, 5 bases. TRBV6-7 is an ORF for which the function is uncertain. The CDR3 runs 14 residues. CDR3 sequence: CVSSYSGDRYIQCF. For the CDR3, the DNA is TGTGTCAGCAGTTACTCCGGGGATCGGTACATTCAGTGCTTC.

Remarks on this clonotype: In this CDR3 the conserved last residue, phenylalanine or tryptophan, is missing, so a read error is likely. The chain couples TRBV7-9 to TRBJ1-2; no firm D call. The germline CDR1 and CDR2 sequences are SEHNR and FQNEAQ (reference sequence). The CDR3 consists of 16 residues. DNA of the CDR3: TGTGCCAACAGCTTAGCGACTGAAGGGAGAGCTTATGGCTACACCTCC. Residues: CANSLATEGRAYGYTS.

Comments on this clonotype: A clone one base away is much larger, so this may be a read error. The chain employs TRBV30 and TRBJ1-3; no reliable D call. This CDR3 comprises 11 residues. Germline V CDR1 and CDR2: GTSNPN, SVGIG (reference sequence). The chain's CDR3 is CTWLSGNTIYF. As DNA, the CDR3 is TGTACCTGGCTCTCTGGAAACACCATATATTTT.

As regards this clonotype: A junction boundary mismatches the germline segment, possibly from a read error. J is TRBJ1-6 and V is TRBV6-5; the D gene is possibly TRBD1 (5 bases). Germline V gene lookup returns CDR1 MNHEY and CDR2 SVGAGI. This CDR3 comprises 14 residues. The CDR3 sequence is CASGREDTNSPLQF. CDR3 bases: TGTGCCAGCGGTCGTGAGGACACAAATTCACCCCTCCAATTT.

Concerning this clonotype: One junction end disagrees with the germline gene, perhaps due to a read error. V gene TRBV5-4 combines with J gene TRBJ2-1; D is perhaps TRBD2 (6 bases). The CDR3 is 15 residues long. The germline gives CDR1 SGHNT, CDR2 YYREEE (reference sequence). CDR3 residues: CPSSLCGFPGDEQFF. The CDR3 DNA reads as TGTCCCAGCAGCTTGTGTGGTTTTCCGGGAGATGAGCAGTTCTTC.

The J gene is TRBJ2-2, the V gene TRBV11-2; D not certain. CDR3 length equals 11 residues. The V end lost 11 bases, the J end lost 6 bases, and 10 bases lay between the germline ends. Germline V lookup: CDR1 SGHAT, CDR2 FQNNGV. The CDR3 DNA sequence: TGTGCCGGCCAGGTGGCCGGGGAGCTGTTTTTT. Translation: CAGQVAGELFF.

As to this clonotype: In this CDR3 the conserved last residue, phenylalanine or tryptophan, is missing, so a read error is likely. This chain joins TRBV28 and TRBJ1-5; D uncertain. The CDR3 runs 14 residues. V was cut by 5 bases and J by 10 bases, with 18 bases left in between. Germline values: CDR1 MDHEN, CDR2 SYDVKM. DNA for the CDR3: TGTGCCAGCAGTCTGACATGGGCGACTCATCCCCAGCATATT. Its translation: CASSLTWATHPQHI.

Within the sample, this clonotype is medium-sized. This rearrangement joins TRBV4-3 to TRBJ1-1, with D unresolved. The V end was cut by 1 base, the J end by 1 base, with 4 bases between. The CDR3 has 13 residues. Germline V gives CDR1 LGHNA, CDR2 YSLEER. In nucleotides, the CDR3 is TGCGCCAGCAGCCAAGGGGGGAACACTGAAGCTTTCTTT. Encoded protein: CASSQGGNTEAFF.

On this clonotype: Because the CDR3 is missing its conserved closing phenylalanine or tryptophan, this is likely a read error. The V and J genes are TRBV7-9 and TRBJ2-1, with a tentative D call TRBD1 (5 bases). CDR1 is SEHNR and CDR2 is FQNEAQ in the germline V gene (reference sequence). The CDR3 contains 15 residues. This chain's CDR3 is CASGDSLSENNKQFL. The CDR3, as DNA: TGTGCCAGCGGTGACAGTTTATCCGAAAACAATAAGCAGTTCTTA.

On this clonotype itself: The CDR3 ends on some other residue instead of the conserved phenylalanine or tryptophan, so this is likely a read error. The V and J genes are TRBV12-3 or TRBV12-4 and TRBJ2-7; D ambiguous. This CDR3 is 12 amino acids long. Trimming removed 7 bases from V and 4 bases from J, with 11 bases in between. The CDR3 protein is CASTLDRYEQYL. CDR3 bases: TGTGCCAGCACTTTGGACCGGTACGAGCAGTACTTA.

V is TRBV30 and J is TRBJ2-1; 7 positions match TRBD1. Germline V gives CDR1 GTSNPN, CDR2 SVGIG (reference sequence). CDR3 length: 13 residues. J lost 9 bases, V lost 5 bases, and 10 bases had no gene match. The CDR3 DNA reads TGTGCCTGGGGTCCCAGGGGGAACAGTGAGCAGTTCTTC. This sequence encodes CAWGPRGNSEQFF.

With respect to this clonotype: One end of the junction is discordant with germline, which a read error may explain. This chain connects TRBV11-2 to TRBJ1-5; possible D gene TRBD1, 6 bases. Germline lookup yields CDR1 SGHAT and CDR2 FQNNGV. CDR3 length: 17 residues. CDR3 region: CTSSLVRVTGSSQPQHF. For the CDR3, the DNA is TGTACCAGCAGCTTAGTAAGGGTAACAGGGAGCAGTCAGCCCCAGCATTTT.

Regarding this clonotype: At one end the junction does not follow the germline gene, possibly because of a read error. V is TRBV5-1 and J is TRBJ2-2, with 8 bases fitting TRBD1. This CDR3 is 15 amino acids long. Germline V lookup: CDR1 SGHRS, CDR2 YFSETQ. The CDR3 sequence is CAGSLRTGITVELFF. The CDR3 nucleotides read TGCGCCGGCAGCTTGAGGACAGGGATAACCGTGGAGCTGTTTTTT.

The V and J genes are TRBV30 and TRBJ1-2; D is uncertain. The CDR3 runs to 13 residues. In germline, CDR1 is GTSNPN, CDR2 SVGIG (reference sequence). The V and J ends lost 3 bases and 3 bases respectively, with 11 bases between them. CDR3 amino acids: CAWRATDDYGYTF. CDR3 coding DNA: TGTGCCTGGAGGGCGACTGATGACTATGGCTACACCTTC. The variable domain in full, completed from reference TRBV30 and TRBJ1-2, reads SQTIHQWPATLVQPVGSPLSLECTVEGTSNPNLYWYRQAAGRGLQLLFYSVGIGQISSEVPQNLSASRPQDRQFILSSKKLLLSDSGFYLCAWRATDDYGYTFGSGTRLTVV.

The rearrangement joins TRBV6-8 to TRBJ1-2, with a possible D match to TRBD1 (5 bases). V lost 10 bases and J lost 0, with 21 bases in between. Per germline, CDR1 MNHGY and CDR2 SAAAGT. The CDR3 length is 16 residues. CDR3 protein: CAIPETRGTPNYGYTF. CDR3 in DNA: TGTGCCATCCCAGAGACCCGCGGGACCCCTAACTATGGCTACACCTTC.

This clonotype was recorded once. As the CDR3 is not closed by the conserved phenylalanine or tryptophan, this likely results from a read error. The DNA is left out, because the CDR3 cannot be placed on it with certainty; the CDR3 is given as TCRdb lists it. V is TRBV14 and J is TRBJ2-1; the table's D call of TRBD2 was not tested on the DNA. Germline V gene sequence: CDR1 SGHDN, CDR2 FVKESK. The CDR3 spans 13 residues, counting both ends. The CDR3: CASSQLAGGEQLL.

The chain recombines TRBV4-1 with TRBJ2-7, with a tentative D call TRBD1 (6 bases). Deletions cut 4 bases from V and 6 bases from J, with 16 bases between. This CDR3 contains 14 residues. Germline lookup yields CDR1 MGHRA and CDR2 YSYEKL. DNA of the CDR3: TGCGCCAGCAGCCTCCTAAGGGAAGGGGGCGAGCAGTACTTC. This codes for CASSLLREGGEQYF.

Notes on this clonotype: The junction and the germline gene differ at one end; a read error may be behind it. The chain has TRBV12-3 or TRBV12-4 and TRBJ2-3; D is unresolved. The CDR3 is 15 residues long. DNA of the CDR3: TGTGCCAGCTCTAGTGACGGCGGAAACACAGATACACAGTATTTT. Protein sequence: CASSSDGGNTDTQYF.

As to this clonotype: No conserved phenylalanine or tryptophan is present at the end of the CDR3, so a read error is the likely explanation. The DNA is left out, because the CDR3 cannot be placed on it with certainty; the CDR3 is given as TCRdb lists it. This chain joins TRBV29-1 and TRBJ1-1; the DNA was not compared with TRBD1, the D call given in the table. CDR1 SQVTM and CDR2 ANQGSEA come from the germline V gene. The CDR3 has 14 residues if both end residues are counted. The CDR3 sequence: CSVLRSDSNTEAFS.

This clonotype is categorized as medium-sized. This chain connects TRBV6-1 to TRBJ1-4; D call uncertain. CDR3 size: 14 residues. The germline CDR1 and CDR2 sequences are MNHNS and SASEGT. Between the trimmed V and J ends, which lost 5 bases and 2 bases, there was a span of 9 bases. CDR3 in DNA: TGTGCCAGCAGTATAATGGACACTAATGAAAAACTGTTTTTT. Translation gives CASSIMDTNEKLFF.

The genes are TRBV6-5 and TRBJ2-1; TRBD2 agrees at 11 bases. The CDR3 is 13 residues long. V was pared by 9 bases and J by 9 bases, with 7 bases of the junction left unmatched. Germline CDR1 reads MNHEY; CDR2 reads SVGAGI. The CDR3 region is CARGSGRASEQFF. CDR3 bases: TGTGCCAGGGGTAGCGGGAGGGCCAGTGAGCAGTTCTTC.